This T cell receptor beta chain was identified during a study of blood T cell repertoires in COVID-19. Study summary: Acute and convalescent COVID-19 samples came from the United States, Italy and Spain. T cells, B-cell-depleted T cells, or PBMCs supplied cDNA or gDNA.

Germline V CDR1 and CDR2: KGHDR, SFDVKD. The CDR3 runs 16 residues. Trimming shortened V by 0 bases and J by 5 bases, and 15 bases separated the two germline ends. Per the study methods: Estimation of nucleated cell counts relied on the amplification of reference gene primers. This table comes from immunoSEQ multiplex PCR, and its TCRdb copy is limited to in-frame clones, with some not included. The DNA gave D and trimming, while V, J and clone size come from that table. The data contain around 310,000 clones, roughly 90% of them singletons. Sequenced sample: peripheral blood. This receptor was taken from a woman aged 25 to 39 with COVID-19, enrolled during active disease. This rearrangement joins TRBV24-1 to TRBJ2-5, with TRBD2 as a possible D gene (6 bases). The CDR3 DNA reads as TGTGCCACCAGTGATTTGCATTTCGGGGGAGCGGAGACCCAGTACTTC. It specifies CATSDLHFGGAETQYF.